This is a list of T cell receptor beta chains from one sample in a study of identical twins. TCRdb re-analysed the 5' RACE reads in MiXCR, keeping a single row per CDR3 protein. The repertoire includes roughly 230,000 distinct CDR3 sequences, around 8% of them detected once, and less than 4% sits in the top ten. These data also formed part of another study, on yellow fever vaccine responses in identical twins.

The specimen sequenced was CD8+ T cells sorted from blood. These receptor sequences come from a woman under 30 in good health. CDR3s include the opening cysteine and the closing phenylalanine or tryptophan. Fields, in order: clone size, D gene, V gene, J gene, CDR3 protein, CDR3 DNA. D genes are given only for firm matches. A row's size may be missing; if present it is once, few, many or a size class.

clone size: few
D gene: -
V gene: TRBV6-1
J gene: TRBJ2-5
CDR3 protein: CASSREGVWQETQYF
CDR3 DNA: TGTGCCAGCAGCCGCGAGGGAGTATGGCAAGAGACCCAGTACTTC

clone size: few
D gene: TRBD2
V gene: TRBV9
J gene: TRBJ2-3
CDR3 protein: CASSGTSGRARTDTQYF
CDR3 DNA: TGTGCCAGCAGCGGAACTAGCGGGAGGGCTCGCACAGATACGCAGTATTTT

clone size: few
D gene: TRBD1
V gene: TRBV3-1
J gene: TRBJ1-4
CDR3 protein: CASSQVMTGNEKLFF
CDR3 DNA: TGTGCCAGCAGCCAAGTTATGACAGGGAATGAAAAACTGTTTTTT

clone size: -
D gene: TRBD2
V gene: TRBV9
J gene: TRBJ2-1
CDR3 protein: CASSDGLAVSSYNEQFF
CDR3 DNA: TGTGCCAGCAGCGACGGACTAGCGGTTAGCTCCTACAATGAGCAGTTCTTC

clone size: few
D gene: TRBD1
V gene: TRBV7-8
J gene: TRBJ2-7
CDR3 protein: CASSSRSGTGGYEQYF
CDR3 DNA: TGTGCCAGCAGCTCAAGAAGTGGGACAGGGGGCTACGAGCAGTACTTC

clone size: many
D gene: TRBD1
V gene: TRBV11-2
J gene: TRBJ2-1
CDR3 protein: CASSLGQGAGNEQFF
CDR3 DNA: TGTGCCAGCAGCTTAGGTCAGGGGGCGGGGAATGAGCAGTTCTTC

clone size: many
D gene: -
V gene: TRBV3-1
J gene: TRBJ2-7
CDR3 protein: CASSQDPPYEQYF
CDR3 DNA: TGTGCCAGCAGCCAAGACCCCCCCTACGAGCAGTACTTC

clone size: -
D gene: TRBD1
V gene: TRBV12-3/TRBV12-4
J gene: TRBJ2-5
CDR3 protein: CASRGTGGRETQYF
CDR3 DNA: TGTGCCAGCAGAGGGACAGGGGGCCGGGAGACCCAGTACTTC

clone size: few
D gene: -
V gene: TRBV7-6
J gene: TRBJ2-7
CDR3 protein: CASSLRSGWEQYF
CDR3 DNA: TGTGCCAGCAGCTTGCGGTCCGGGTGGGAGCAGTACTTC

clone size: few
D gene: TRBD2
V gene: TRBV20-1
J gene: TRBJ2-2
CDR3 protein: CSARDRLAGGPSGELFF
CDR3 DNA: TGCAGTGCTAGAGATCGGCTAGCGGGGGGACCGTCCGGGGAGCTGTTTTTT

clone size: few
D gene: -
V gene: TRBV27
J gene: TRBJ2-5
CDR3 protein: CASSLSFGIQETQYF
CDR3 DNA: TGTGCCAGCAGTTTATCGTTCGGGATTCAAGAGACCCAGTACTTC

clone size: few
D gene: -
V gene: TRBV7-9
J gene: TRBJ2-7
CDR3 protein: CASSYRDSSSYEQYF
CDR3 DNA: TGTGCCAGCAGCTACCGGGACTCGAGCTCCTACGAGCAGTACTTC

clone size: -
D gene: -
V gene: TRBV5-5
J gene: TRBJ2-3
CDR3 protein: CASSLVPGDDTDTQYF
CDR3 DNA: TGTGCCAGCAGCTTGGTACCGGGGGATGACACAGATACGCAGTATTTT

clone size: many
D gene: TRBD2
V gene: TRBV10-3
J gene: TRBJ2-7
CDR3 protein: CAISDQTSGPTYEQYF
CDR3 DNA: TGTGCCATCAGTGATCAAACTAGCGGGCCAACCTACGAGCAGTACTTC

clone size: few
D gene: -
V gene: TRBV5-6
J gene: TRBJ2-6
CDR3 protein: CASSLFTGANVLTF
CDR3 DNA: TGTGCCAGCAGCTTGTTCACTGGGGCCAACGTCCTGACTTTC

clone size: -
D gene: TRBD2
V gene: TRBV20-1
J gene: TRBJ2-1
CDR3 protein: CSAKRENYNEQFF
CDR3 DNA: TGCAGTGCTAAGCGGGAGAACTACAATGAGCAGTTCTTC

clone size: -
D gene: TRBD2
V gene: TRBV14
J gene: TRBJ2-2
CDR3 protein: CASSKDHGTSAGELFF
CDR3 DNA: TGTGCCAGCAGTAAAGATCACGGGACTAGCGCCGGGGAGCTGTTTTTT

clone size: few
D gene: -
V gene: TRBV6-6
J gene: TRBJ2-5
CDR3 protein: CASSGDRQETQYF
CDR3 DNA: TGTGCCAGCAGTGGTGACAGGCAAGAGACCCAGTACTTC

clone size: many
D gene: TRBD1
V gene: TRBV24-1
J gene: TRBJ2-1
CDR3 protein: CATSDGDREGDEQFF
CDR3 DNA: TGTGCCACCAGTGATGGGGACAGGGAAGGGGATGAGCAGTTCTTC

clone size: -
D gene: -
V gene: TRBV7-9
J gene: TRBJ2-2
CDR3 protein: CASSLADRGTPGELFF
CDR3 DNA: TGTGCCAGCAGCTTAGCCGACAGAGGAACACCCGGGGAGCTGTTTTTT

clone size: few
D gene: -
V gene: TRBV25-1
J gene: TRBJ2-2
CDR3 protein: CASSDGSGELFF
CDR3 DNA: TGTGCCAGCAGTGATGGATCCGGGGAGCTGTTTTTT

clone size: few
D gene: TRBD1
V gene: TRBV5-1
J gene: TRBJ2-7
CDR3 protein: CASSGTGVAYEQYF
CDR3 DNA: TGCGCCAGCAGCGGGACAGGGGTAGCCTACGAGCAGTACTTC

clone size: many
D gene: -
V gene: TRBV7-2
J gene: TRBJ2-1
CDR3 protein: CASTLTGASYNEQFF
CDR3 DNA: TGTGCCAGCACCTTAACGGGGGCCAGCTACAATGAGCAGTTCTTC

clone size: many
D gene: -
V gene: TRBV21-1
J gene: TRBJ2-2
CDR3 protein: CASSPRRQENTGELFF
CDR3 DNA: TGTGCCAGCAGCCCCCGTCGACAGGAGAACACCGGGGAGCTGTTTTTT

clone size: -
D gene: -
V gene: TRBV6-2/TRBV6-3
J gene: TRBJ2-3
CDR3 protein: CASSPLAGAVDTQYF
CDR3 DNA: TGTGCCAGCAGTCCCCTGGCGGGTGCGGTAGATACGCAGTATTTT

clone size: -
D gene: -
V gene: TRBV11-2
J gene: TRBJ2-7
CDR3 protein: CASSLEGQREQYF
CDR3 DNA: TGTGCCAGCAGCTTAGAAGGGCAGCGCGAGCAGTACTTC

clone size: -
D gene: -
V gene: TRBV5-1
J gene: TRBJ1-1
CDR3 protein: CASSFGRTMTTEAFF
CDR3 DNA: TGCGCCAGCAGCTTTGGCCGTACTATGACCACTGAAGCTTTCTTT

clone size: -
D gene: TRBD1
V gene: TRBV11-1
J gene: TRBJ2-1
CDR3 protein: CASSSRLNDRGRMNEQFF
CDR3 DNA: TGTGCCAGCAGCTCACGGCTTAATGACAGGGGGAGGATGAATGAGCAGTTCTTC

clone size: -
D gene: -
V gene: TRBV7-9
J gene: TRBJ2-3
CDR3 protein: CASSLGGHSESTDTQYF
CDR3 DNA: TGTGCCAGCAGCTTAGGGGGCCACTCAGAGTCCACAGATACGCAGTATTTT

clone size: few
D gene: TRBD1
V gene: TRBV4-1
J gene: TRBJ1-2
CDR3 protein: CASSQASAGGYGYTF
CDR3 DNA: TGCGCCAGCAGCCAAGCGTCGGCAGGGGGTTATGGCTACACCTTC

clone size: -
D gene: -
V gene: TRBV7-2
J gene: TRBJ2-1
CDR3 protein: CASSYTGLNEQFF
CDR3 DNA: TGTGCCAGCAGTTATACGGGGCTCAATGAGCAGTTCTTC

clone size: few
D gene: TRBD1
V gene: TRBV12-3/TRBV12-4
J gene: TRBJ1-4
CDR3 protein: CASRSGGEKLFF
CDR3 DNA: TGTGCCAGCAGGTCAGGGGGGGAAAAACTGTTTTTT

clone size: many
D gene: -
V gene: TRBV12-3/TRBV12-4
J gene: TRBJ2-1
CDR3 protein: CASSFFPGDEQFF
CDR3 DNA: TGTGCCAGCAGTTTTTTCCCAGGGGATGAGCAGTTCTTC

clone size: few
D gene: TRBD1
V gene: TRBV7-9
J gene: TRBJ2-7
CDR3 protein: CASSLEGQGGDEQYF
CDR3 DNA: TGTGCCAGCAGCTTAGAGGGACAGGGGGGGGACGAGCAGTACTTC

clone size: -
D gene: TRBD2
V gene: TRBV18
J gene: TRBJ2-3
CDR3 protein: CASSTPGLAGGPTDTQYF
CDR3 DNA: TGTGCCAGCTCAACACCGGGACTAGCGGGAGGGCCAACTGATACGCAGTATTTT

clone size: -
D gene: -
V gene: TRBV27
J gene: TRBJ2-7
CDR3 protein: CASGTGESYEQYF
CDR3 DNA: TGTGCCAGCGGTACGGGCGAGTCCTACGAGCAGTACTTC

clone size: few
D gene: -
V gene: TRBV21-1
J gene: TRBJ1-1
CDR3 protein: CASSTTGSSEAFF
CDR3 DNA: TGTGCCAGCAGTACCACAGGAAGCTCTGAAGCTTTCTTT

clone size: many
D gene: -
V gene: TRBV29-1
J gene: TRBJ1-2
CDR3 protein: CSVEDSSLTGDYGYTF
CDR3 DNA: TGCAGCGTTGAAGATTCGTCCCTTACGGGCGACTATGGCTACACCTTC

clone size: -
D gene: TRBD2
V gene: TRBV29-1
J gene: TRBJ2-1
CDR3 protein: CSGFGWGGLVNELFF
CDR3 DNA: TGCAGCGGGTTCGGATGGGGGGGGTTGGTCAATGAGCTGTTCTTC

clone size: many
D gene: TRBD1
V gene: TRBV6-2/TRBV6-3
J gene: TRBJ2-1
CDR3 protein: CASSLGTGEQFF
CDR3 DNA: TGTGCCAGCAGTCTTGGGACAGGTGAGCAGTTCTTC

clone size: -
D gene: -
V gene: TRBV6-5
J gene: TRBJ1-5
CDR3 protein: CASSYLEDQPQHF
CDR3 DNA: TGTGCCAGCAGTTACCTAGAGGATCAGCCCCAGCATTTT

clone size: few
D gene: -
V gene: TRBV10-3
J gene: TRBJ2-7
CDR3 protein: CAISEGASLYEQYF
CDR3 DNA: TGTGCCATCAGTGAAGGGGCCTCCCTCTACGAGCAGTACTTC

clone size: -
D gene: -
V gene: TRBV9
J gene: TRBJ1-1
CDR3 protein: CASSVSGGAEAFF
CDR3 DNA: TGTGCCAGCAGCGTATCTGGGGGTGCTGAAGCTTTCTTT

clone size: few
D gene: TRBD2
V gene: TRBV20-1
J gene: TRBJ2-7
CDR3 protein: CSARDLLAVYEQYF
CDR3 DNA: TGCAGTGCTAGAGATCTCCTAGCGGTCTACGAGCAGTACTTC

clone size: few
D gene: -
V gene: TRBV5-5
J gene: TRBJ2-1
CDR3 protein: CASTPRGWMPSYNEQFF
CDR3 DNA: TGTGCCAGCACCCCGAGGGGGTGGATGCCTTCCTACAATGAGCAGTTCTTC

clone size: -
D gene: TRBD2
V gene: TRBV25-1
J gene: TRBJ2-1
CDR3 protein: CASYGLAGGRLQGNEQFF
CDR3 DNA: TGTGCCAGCTACGGACTAGCGGGGGGGCGTCTACAGGGAAATGAGCAGTTCTTC

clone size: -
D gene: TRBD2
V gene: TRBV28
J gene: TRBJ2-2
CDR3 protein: CASSLSWGTSGSTGELFF
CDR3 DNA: TGTGCCAGCAGTTTATCTTGGGGGACTAGCGGGAGCACCGGGGAGCTGTTTTTT

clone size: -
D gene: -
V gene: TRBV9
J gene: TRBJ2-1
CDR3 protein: CASSVSLTLDEQFF
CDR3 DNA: TGTGCCAGCAGCGTCTCCCTTACCCTGGATGAGCAGTTCTTC

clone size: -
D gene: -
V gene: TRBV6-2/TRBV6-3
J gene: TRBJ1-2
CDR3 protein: CASSNRVIGYTF
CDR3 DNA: TGTGCCAGCAGCAACAGGGTAATTGGCTACACCTTC

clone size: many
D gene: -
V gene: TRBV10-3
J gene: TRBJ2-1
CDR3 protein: CAISERSSYNEQFF
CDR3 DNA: TGTGCCATCAGTGAGCGGAGCTCCTACAATGAGCAGTTCTTC

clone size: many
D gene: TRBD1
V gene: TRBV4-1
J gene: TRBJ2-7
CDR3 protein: CASSMKTGGYEQYF
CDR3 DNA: TGCGCCAGCAGCATGAAGACAGGGGGCTACGAGCAGTACTTC

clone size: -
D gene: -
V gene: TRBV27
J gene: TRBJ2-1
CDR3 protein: CASSQGQYNEQFF
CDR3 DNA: TGTGCCAGCAGTCAGGGGCAGTACAATGAGCAGTTCTTC

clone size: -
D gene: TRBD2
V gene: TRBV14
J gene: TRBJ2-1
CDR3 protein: CASSQAPGLAVYNEQFF
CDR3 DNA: TGTGCCAGCAGCCAAGCCCCGGGACTAGCGGTCTACAATGAGCAGTTCTTC

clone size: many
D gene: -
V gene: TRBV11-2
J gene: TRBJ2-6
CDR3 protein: CASSHGTQVPGVLTF
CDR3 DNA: TGTGCCAGCAGCCACGGGACCCAAGTCCCTGGTGTCCTGACTTTC